These 25 T cell receptor beta chains originate from one sample sequenced in a study of blood T cell repertoires in COVID-19. The table came from immunoSEQ multiplex PCR; TCRdb's copy has only in-frame clones and leaves some out. The data hold 150,000 to 200,000 clones, with roughly 86% observed a single time. The sequenced sample was peripheral blood. These TCRs come from a woman aged 25 to 45 with active or convalescent COVID-19.

V and J are TRBV6-1 and TRBJ2-1, with D uncertain. V shed 0 bases and J shed 5 bases, with 14 bases lying between them. This CDR3 comprises 16 residues. Germline lookup yields CDR1 MNHNS and CDR2 SASEGT. The CDR3 DNA is TGTGCCAGCAGTGAAGCGAGGAGCCTCCCGGACAATGAGCAGTTCTTC. Translating it yields CASSEARSLPDNEQFF.

The J gene is TRBJ2-1, the V gene TRBV12-5, with TRBD2 as a possible D gene (6 bases). Germline-derived CDR1 and CDR2 are LGHNT and FRNRAP. The length of the CDR3 is 15 residues. V was pared by 2 bases and J by 3 bases, with 11 bases between. CDR3 nucleotide sequence: TGTGCTAGTGGTTTGTTTCTAGCGAACTACAATGAGCAGTTCTTC. This gives the protein CASGLFLANYNEQFF. The full variable domain, with the rest looked up from reference TRBV12-5 and TRBJ2-1, is DARVTQTPRHKVTEMGQEVTMRCQPILGHNTVFWYRQTMMQGLELLAYFRNRAPLDDSGMPKDRFSAEMPDATLATLKIQPSEPRDSAVYFCASGLFLANYNEQFFGPGTRLTVL.

This chain links TRBV5-4 with TRBJ2-3; a possible D gene is TRBD1 (6 bases). Germline CDR1 and CDR2: SGHNT and YYREEE (reference sequence). This CDR3 is 15 amino acids long. V dropped 3 bases and J dropped 2 bases, with 13 bases sitting between them. The CDR3 DNA reads as TGTGCCAGCAGCTGGGGGACAACGGACACAGATACGCAGTATTTT. It encodes CASSWGTTDTDTQYF.

The chain is built from TRBV3-1 (or the pseudogene TRBV3-2) and TRBJ2-3; 8 nucleotides match TRBD2. Looked up from germline, CDR1 is LGHDT and CDR2 is YNNKEL (reference sequence). The CDR3 has 14 amino acids. V shed 5 bases and J 4 bases; nucleotides not matched to a gene: 5. CDR3 sequence: CASSKSGSADTQYF. CDR3 DNA: TGTGCCAGCAGCAAGAGCGGGAGCGCAGATACGCAGTATTTT.

This sequence joins TRBV27 and TRBJ1-1; TRBD1 might be the D (6 bases). V was pared by 7 bases and J by 3 bases, with 15 bases between. Germline V CDR1 and CDR2: MNHEY, SMNVEV (reference sequence). The CDR3 runs to 14 residues. CDR3 sequence (DNA): TGTGCCAGCACCCCGGACAGACTACACACTGAAGCTTTCTTT. The encoded protein is CASTPDRLHTEAFF.

The chain recombines TRBV7-9 with TRBJ2-7, with D unclear. CDR1 SEHNR and CDR2 FQNEAQ come from the germline V gene (reference sequence). The CDR3 sequence is 15 residues long. Trimming removed 1 base from V and 3 bases from J, with 13 bases in between. In DNA form, the CDR3 reads TGTGCCAGCAGCTTAGTGGTAGACATCGTCTACGAGCAGTACTTC. Protein sequence: CASSLVVDIVYEQYF.

This clone came up once. V usage is TRBV4-2 and J usage is TRBJ2-1; 7 nucleotides match TRBD1. The V gene end was trimmed by 4 bases and the J gene end by 4 bases; junction bases not matched to a gene: 10. CDR1 is LGHNA and CDR2 is YNFKEQ in the germline V gene. CDR3 length: 16 amino acids. This chain's CDR3 is CASSRGTANLYNEQFF. The CDR3 bases are TGTGCCAGCAGCCGAGGGACAGCGAACTTATACAATGAGCAGTTCTTC.

This clone occurred once. V gene TRBV27 combines with J gene TRBJ1-2, with 9 bases aligning to TRBD1. Germline lookup yields CDR1 MNHEY and CDR2 SMNVEV (reference sequence). The length of the CDR3 is 19 residues. After removal of 6 bases from V and 7 bases from J, the junction contained 24 bases not matched to a gene. CDR3: CASRPPYFSGQGWEGGYTF. CDR3 coding DNA: TGTGCCAGCAGACCCCCTTATTTCAGCGGACAGGGGTGGGAAGGTGGCTACACCTTC.

This chain joins TRBV5-1 and TRBJ2-1; 10 nucleotides align to TRBD1. CDR1 is SGHRS, CDR2 YFSETQ, per germline. Trimming removed 4 bases from V and 1 base from J; junction bases left unmatched: 2. The length of the CDR3 is 15 residues. The CDR3 nucleotides are TGCGCCAGCAGCCAGGGACAGGGGTCCTACAATGAGCAGTTCTTC. Its protein product is CASSQGQGSYNEQFF. The variable domain in full, with the rest retrieved from reference TRBV5-1 and TRBJ2-1, is KAGVTQTPRYLIKTRGQQVTLSCSPISGHRSVSWYQQTPGQGLQFLFEYFSETQRNKGNFPGRFSGRQFSNSRSEMNVSTLELGDSALYLCASSQGQGSYNEQFFGPGTRLTVL.

The J gene is TRBJ2-3, the V gene TRBV12-5, with a possible D match to TRBD1 (5 bases). Germline assignment: CDR1 LGHNT and CDR2 FRNRAP. This CDR3 is built from 15 residues. Trimming shortened V by 3 bases and J by 0 bases, and 10 bases separated the two germline ends. The CDR3 protein is CASGLGVSSTDTQYF. In DNA, the CDR3 is TGTGCTAGTGGTTTAGGGGTTTCTAGCACAGATACGCAGTATTTT.

This clone was seen a few times. This same CDR3 is encoded by further DNA sequences in the sample. This chain connects TRBV19 to TRBJ2-1, with D uncertain. There are 14 residues in the CDR3. Germline CDR1 is LNHDA and CDR2 is SQIVND (reference sequence). V was clipped by 3 bases and J by 0 bases, with 6 bases between them. The CDR3 sequence: CASSMVSSYNEQFF. DNA of the CDR3: TGTGCCAGTAGTATGGTCAGCTCCTACAATGAGCAGTTCTTC.

The sample holds one count of this clone. The rearrangement uses TRBV3-1 (or the pseudogene TRBV3-2) and TRBJ2-2; 8 bases map to TRBD2. V was pared by 5 bases and J by 5 bases, with 10 bases of the junction left unmatched. The CDR3 runs 16 residues. Germline CDR1 is LGHDT and CDR2 is YNNKEL (reference sequence). The CDR3 DNA reads as TGTGCCAGCAGCTACGGACTAGCCGGGTGGACCGGGGAGCTGTTTTTT. Its translation is CASSYGLAGWTGELFF.

The chain is built from TRBV21-1 and TRBJ2-7; TRBD2, the D gene given by the table, was not confirmed from the DNA. TRBV21-1 is listed as a pseudogene. The CDR3 is 13 residues long. The CDR3, as DNA: TGTGCCAGCAGCTTTGCTAGCGCCTACGAGCAGTACTTC. Its translation: CASSFASAYEQYF.

The chain has TRBV24-1 and TRBJ2-1, with 11 nucleotides matching TRBD2. The V segment lost 9 bases and the J segment 4 bases; nucleotides outside the gene matches: 1. The CDR3 sequence is 13 residues long. Germline loops: CDR1 KGHDR, CDR2 SFDVKD. As DNA, the CDR3 is TGTGCCACCGGGACTAGCGGTTACAATGAGCAGTTCTTC. Amino acid sequence: CATGTSGYNEQFF.

V gene TRBV6-2 or TRBV6-3 combines with J gene TRBJ1-2; D is possibly TRBD1 (5 bases). This CDR3 has 14 residues. Trimming removed 2 bases at V and 6 bases at J, with 13 bases between. The germline gives CDR1 MNHEY, CDR2 SVGEGT. CDR3 protein: CASSYLGAGDGYTF. As DNA, the CDR3 is TGTGCCAGCAGTTACCTAGGGGCTGGTGATGGCTACACCTTC.

This clone has just a few counts. V gene TRBV29-1 combines with J gene TRBJ1-2; TRBD1 agrees at 8 bases. The V segment lost 4 bases and the J segment 7 bases; nucleotides outside the gene matches: 5. From germline, CDR1 is SQVTM and CDR2 ANQGSEA. This CDR3 comprises 12 residues. The CDR3 coding sequence is TGCAGCGTTGGGACAGGGCCTCGTGGCTACACCTTC. It is translated as CSVGTGPRGYTF.

This clone was observed once. The V gene is TRBV19, the J gene TRBJ2-1; tentatively, D is TRBD2 (6 bases). The V gene lost 1 base and the J gene lost 9 bases, with 10 bases spanning the gap. The CDR3 length is 13 residues. Germline assignment: CDR1 LNHDA and CDR2 SQIVND (reference sequence). The chain's CDR3 is CASSIVQGGEQFF. DNA of the CDR3: TGTGCCAGTAGTATAGTTCAGGGAGGTGAGCAGTTCTTC.

A single count supports this clone. The chain employs TRBV24-1 and TRBJ2-1; the D is unclear. The CDR3 is 16 residues long. Germline CDR1 and CDR2: KGHDR and SFDVKD. Trimming stripped 4 bases from V and 0 bases from J, with 12 bases between. CDR3 sequence reads: CATSEQTHDSYNEQFF. As DNA, the CDR3 is TGTGCCACCAGTGAGCAGACACATGACTCCTACAATGAGCAGTTCTTC.

V and J are TRBV10-3 and TRBJ2-1, with TRBD2 identical over 9 bases. V trimming: 9 bases; J trimming: 1 base; junction bases outside the gene matches: 1. The CDR3 totals 13 residues. Germline V gene lookup returns CDR1 ENHRY and CDR2 SYGVKD. The CDR3 is CAMSGGSYNEQFF. As DNA, the CDR3 is TGTGCCATGAGCGGGGGGTCCTACAATGAGCAGTTCTTC.

The gene calls are TRBV30 and TRBJ1-5; D ambiguous. Trimming shortened V by 1 base and J by 6 bases, and 10 bases separated the two germline ends. Germline CDR1 reads GTSNPN; CDR2 reads SVGIG (reference sequence). The CDR3 runs 13 residues. CDR3 sequence (DNA): TGTGCCTGGAGTGACAGTGGTGGTCAGCCCCAGCATTTT. It encodes CAWSDSGGQPQHF.

The chain combines TRBV9 with TRBJ2-7; 7 nucleotides match TRBD1. J was trimmed by 4 bases and V by 0 bases; bases with no gene match: 4. Germline V gives CDR1 SGDLS, CDR2 YYNGEE. The CDR3 runs to 14 residues. CDR3 sequence: CASSVGDRIYEQYF. CDR3 coding DNA: TGTGCCAGCAGCGTAGGGGACAGAATATACGAGCAGTACTTC.

The DNA for the CDR3 is TGTGCCTGGAGTATCGGGGGTGATAATGAAAAACTGTTTTTT. It specifies CAWSIGGDNEKLFF. The chain employs TRBV30 and TRBJ1-4, with D maybe TRBD1 (5 bases). Per the germline V gene, CDR1 is GTSNPN and CDR2 is SVGIG (reference sequence). V lost 2 bases to trimming and J lost 4 bases, with 11 bases between them. This CDR3 has 14 amino acids.

The chain couples TRBV15 to TRBJ2-1; 10 nucleotides line up with TRBD1. Germline-derived CDR1 and CDR2 are LNHNV and YYDKDF (reference sequence). CDR3 length: 15 residues. After removal of 6 bases from V and 1 base from J, the junction contained 3 bases not matched to a gene. The CDR3 coding sequence is TGTGCCACCAGAGAGGGACAGGGGTCCTACAATGAGCAGTTCTTC. This encodes CATREGQGSYNEQFF. Full variable domain (remainder filled in from reference TRBV15 and TRBJ2-1): DAMVIQNPRYQVTQFGKPVTLSCSQTLNHNVMYWYQQKSSQAPKLLFHYYDKDFNNEADTPDNFQSRRPNTSFCFLDIRSPGLGDTAMYLCATREGQGSYNEQFFGPGTRLTVL.

The J gene is TRBJ2-7, the V gene TRBV6-5; TRBD1 is a possible D gene (6 bases). The CDR3 consists of 15 residues. Trimming took off 2 bases at V and 3 bases at J, with 14 bases between the two ends. Germline CDR1 is MNHEY and CDR2 is SVGAGI. CDR3 bases: TGTGCCAGCAGTTACGGACCGGGACAACTCTACGAGCAGTACTTC. Translating gives CASSYGPGQLYEQYF.

This chain joins TRBV6-5 and TRBJ2-7; TRBD1 aligns across 8 bases. The CDR3 has 14 amino acids. J gave up 7 bases and V 5 bases, and 10 bases lay outside the gene matches. Germline V gene sequence: CDR1 MNHEY, CDR2 SVGAGI. This chain's CDR3 is CASSLGTGAGEQYF. The CDR3 DNA reads TGTGCCAGCAGTCTGGGGACAGGCGCGGGGGAGCAGTACTTC.